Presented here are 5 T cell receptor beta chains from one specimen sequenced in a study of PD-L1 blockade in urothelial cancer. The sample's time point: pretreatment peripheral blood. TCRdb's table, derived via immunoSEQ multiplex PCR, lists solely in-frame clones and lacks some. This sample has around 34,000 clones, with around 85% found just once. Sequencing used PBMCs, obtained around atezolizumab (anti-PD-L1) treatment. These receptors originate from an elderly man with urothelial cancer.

The CDR3 sequence: CASSFLRGLTEAFF. The DNA of the CDR3 is TGTGCCAGCAGTTTTCTCAGGGGGCTCACTGAAGCTTTCTTT. This rearrangement joins TRBV28 to TRBJ1-1; 8 nucleotides match TRBD1. In germline, CDR1 is MDHEN, CDR2 SYDVKM. CDR3 size: 14 residues. V lost 3 bases and J lost 4; bases outside the gene matches: 4. Based on the CDR3 plus reference TRBV28 and TRBJ1-1, the full variable domain is DVKVTQSSRYLVKRTGEKVFLECVQDMDHENMFWYRQDPGLGLRLIYFSYDVKMKEKGDIPEGYSVSREKKERFSLILESASTNQTSMYLCASSFLRGLTEAFFGQGTRLTVV.

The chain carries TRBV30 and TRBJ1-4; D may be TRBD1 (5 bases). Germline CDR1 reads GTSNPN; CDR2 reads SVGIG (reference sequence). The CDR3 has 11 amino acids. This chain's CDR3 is CPDITNEKLFF. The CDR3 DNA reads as TGTCCGGACATAACTAATGAAAAACTGTTTTTT.

The CDR3 protein is CASSPTRRDGGDTQYF. CDR3 nucleotides: TGCGCCAGCAGCCCTACGCGGCGGGACGGCGGGGATACGCAGTATTTT. The rearrangement links TRBV4-1 to TRBJ2-3; the D gene is possibly TRBD2 (6 bases). Trimming pared 4 bases from V and 6 bases from J, leaving 20 bases between. CDR1 and CDR2 from the germline V gene are MGHRA and YSYEKL. The CDR3 runs 16 residues.

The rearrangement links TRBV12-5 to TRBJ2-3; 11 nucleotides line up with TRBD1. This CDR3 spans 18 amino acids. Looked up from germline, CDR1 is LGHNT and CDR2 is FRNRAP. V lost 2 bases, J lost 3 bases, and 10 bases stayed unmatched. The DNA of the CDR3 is TGTGCTAGTGGTTTGCCACCCGGGACAGGGGGTGCGACAGATACGCAGTATTTT. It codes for CASGLPPGTGGATDTQYF.

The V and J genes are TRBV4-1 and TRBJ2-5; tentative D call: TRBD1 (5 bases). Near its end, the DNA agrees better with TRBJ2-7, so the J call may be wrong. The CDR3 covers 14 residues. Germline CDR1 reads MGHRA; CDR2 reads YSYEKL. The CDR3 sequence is CASSQDVQGYEQYF. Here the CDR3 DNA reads TGCGCCAGCAGCCAAGACGTTCAGGGCTACGAGCAGTACTTC.